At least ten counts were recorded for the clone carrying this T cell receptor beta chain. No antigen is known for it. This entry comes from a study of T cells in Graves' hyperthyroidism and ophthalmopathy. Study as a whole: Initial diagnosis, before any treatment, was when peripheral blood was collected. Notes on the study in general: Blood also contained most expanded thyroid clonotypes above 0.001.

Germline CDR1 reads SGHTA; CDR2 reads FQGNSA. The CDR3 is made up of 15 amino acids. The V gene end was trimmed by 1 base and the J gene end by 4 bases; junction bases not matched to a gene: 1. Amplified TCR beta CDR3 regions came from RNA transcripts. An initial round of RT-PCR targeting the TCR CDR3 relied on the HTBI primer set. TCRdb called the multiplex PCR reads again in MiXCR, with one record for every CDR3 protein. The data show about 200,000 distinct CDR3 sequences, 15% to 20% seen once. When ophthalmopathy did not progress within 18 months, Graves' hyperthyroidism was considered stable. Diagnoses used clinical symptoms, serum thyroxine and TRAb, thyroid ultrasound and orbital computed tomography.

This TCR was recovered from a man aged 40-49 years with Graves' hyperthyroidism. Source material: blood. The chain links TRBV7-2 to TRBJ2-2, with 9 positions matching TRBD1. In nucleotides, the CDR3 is TGTGCCAGCAGCTTAGGACAGGGGGGCACCGGGGAGCTGTTTTTT. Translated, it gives CASSLGQGGTGELFF.